This TCR beta chain is from a study of T cell responses to AZD1222 COVID-19 vaccine. Trimming pared 1 base from V and 2 bases from J, leaving 12 bases between. The CDR3 has 16 residues. The germline V gene encodes CDR1 LGHNA and CDR2 YNFKEQ. TCRdb keeps only in-frame clones here, not all; method: immunoSEQ multiplex PCR. The repertoire holds 80,000 to 95,000 clones, with 90% to 95% as singletons. The clonotype originates from an adult in good health. The sample consisted of peripheral blood, taken on day 0 of AZD1222 vaccination. V usage is TRBV4-2 and J usage is TRBJ2-1; a possible D gene is TRBD2 (5 bases). The CDR3 protein is CASSQGLTNPYNEQFF. In DNA form, the CDR3 reads TGTGCCAGCAGCCAAGGACTAACTAATCCCTACAATGAGCAGTTCTTC.